This T cell receptor (beta chain) was found in a study of graft-versus-host responses after intestinal transplantation. Study overall: For approximately three years after anti-thymocyte globulin induction, all recipients took tacrolimus and steroids.

The V gene end was trimmed by 8 bases and the J gene end by 7 bases; junction bases not matched to a gene: 17. Per germline, CDR1 MGHRA and CDR2 YSYEKL. The CDR3 is 16 amino acids. A note on this clone: The antigen remains undetermined.

The assay was immunoSEQ multiplex PCR, and TCRdb's table has in-frame clones only and misses some. This sample has around 76,000 clones; approximately 94% occur once, and the top ten carry about 0.56%. The TCR comes from a human donor who received an intestinal transplant. The gene calls are TRBV4-1 and TRBJ2-4; TRBD2 matches 7 bases. Here the sequenced sample was unstimulated CD8+ T cells sorted from spleen or lymph node cells, taken before intestinal transplant. CDR3 in amino acids: CASRKVADPGGNIQYF. The CDR3 DNA reads as TGCGCCAGCCGAAAGGTAGCGGATCCCGGGGGGAACATTCAGTACTTC.